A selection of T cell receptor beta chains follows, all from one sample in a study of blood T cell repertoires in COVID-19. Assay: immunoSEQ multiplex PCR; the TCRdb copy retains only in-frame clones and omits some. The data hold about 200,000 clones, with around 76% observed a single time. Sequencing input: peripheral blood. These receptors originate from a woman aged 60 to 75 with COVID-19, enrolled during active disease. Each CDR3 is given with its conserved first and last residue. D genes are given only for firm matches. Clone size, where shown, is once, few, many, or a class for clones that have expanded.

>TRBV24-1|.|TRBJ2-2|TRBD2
TGTGCCACCAGTGACCCGACTAGCGCTATTACGAACACCGGGGAGCTGTTTTTT
CATSDPTSAITNTGELFF
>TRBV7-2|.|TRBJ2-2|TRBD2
TGTGCCAGCAGCTTAACGGGAGGGAACACCGGGGAGCTGTTTTTT
CASSLTGGNTGELFF
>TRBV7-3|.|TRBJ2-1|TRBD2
TGTGCCAGCAGCTTAAACGCGGGGGAGGGCAATGAGCAGTTCTTC
CASSLNAGEGNEQFF
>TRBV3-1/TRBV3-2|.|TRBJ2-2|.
TGTGCCAGCAGCCTAGCAGGGTCGAACACCGGGGAGCTGTTTTTT
CASSLAGSNTGELFF
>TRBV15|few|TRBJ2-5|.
TGTGCCACCAGCAGAGTTACTAGCAGAGTTGAGACCCAGTACTTC
CATSRVTSRVETQYF
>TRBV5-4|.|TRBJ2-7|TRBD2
TGTGCCAGCAGCGGGGGACTAGCGGGAGGGGGCTACGAGCAGTACTTC
CASSGGLAGGGYEQYF
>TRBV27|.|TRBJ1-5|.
TGTGCCAGCAGTATGACGACAGGAGCGGGGCAGCCCCAGCATTTT
CASSMTTGAGQPQHF
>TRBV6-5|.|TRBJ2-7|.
TGTGCCAGCAGAATATGGCGGAGCTCCTACGAGCAGTACTTC
CASRIWRSSYEQYF
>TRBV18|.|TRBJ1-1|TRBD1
TGTGCCAGCTCGCCGGGGAACAGCAGGGGGACTGAAGCTTTCTTT
CASSPGNSRGTEAFF
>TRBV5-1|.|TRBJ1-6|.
TGCGCCAGCAGCTTGGCAGGGCAGCGTGAGGCCCTCCACTTT
CASSLAGQREALHF
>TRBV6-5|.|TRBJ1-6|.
TGTGCCAGCAGAACTATACAGGGATCACCCCTCCACTTT
CASRTIQGSPLHF
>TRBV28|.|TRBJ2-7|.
TGTGCCAGCAGTTTGGGCAGGGGATCCTACGAGCAGTACTTC
CASSLGRGSYEQYF
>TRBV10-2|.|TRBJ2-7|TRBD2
TGCGCCAGCAGTTTAGCGGGAGATTTGTACTTC
CASSLAGDLYF
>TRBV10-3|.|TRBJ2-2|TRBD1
TGTGCCATCAGACAGGGGGCCAGCGGGGAGCTGTTTTTT
CAIRQGASGELFF
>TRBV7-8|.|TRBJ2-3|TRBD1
TGTGCCAGCAGCCCCGGGACAGGGGGCCCTGATACGCAGTATTTT
CASSPGTGGPDTQYF
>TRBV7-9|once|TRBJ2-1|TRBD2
TGTGCCAGCAGCTTAGGGAGGGGTCTAGCGGGGGACTACAATGAGCAGTTCTTC
CASSLGRGLAGDYNEQFF
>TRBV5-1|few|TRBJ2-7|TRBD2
TGCGCCAGCAGCGGGACTAGCGGGAGCCCCGAGCAGTACTTC
CASSGTSGSPEQYF
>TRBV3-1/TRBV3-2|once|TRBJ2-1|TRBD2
TGTGCCAGCAGCCAAGGTTGGGGCGGGAGGGCCGGCAATGAGCAGTTCTTC
CASSQGWGGRAGNEQFF
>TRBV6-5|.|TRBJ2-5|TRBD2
TGTGCCAGCAGTTACTCGCGACTAGCGGGAGTAGAGACCCAGTACTTC
CASSYSRLAGVETQYF
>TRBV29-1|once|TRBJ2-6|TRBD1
TGCAGCTTTACAGGGGGCGCAGGTGGGGCCAACGTCCTGACTTTC
CSFTGGAGGANVLTF
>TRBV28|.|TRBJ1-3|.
TGTGCCAGCAGTTCCTCCGGAGCAGCCTACTCTGGAAACACCATATATTTT
CASSSSGAAYSGNTIYF
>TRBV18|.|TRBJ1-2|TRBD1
TGTGCCAGCTCACCAGCACGGGACAGGACTCCTTCCTTC
CASSPARDRTPSF
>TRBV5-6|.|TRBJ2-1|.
TGTGCCAGCAGCCTCCCTCCGGGTGAGCAGTTCTTC
CASSLPPGEQFF
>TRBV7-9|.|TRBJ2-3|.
TGTGCCAGCAGCTTAGCGCTGCCGGGTAACCCGCAGTATTTT
CASSLALPGNPQYF
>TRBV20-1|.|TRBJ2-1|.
TGCAGTGCTAGTCACGGGGGTGAGCAGTTCTTC
CSASHGGEQFF
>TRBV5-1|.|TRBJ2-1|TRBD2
TGCGCCAGCAGCTTGCAACTAGCGGCCTACAATGAGCAGTTCTTC
CASSLQLAAYNEQFF
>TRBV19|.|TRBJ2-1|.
TGTGCCAGTAGTATTAGTTGGGGCCTACCGCCGGTCTTC
CASSISWGLPPVF
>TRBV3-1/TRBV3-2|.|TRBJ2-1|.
TGTGCCAGCCGAAGGGGATACAATGAGCAGTTCTTC
CASRRGYNEQFF
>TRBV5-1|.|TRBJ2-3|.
TGCGCCAGCAGCTTGGGCGTGGGGCAGCTTATGAGGGATACGCAGTATTTT
CASSLGVGQLMRDTQYF
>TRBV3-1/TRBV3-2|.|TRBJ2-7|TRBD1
TGTGCCAGCAGCCAAGAGGACAGGACAGGGTCCTACGAGCAGTACTTC
CASSQEDRTGSYEQYF
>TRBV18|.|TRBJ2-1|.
TGTGCCAGCTCACCAGGCTACGGGAGCTCCAATGAGCAGTTCTTC
CASSPGYGSSNEQFF
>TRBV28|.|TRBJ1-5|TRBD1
TGTGCCATCACCTCCAGCCGACAGGGGGCTTATCAGCCCCAGCATTTT
CAITSSRQGAYQPQHF
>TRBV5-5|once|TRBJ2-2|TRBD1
TGTGCCAGCAGCTTGGCGGGACAGTACACCGGGGAGCTGTTTTTT
CASSLAGQYTGELFF
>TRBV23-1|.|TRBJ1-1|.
TGCGCCAGCGGTCCACCGGGACACCTGTTGAACACTGAAGCTTTCTTT
CASGPPGHLLNTEAFF
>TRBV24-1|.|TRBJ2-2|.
TGTGCCACGCAGGGTGGCGGCAACACCGGGGAGCTGTTTTTT
CATQGGGNTGELFF
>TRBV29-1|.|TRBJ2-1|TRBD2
TGCAGCGTTACAGGACTAGCGGGGAGCTCCTACAATGAGCAGTTCTTC
CSVTGLAGSSYNEQFF
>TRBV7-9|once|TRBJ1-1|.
TGTGCCAGCAGCTTACCAAGGGGCGCAGACACTGAAGCTTTCTTT
CASSLPRGADTEAFF
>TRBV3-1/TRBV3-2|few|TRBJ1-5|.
TGTGCCAGCAGCCAGGGACTTCATCCAAGGGGCAATCAGCCCCAGCATTTT
CASSQGLHPRGNQPQHF
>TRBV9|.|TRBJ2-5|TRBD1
TGTGCCAGCAGCCGAGGACAGGGGGGGTTGTATCAAGAGACCCAGTACTTC
CASSRGQGGLYQETQYF
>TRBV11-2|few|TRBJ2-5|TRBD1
TGTGCCAGCAGCACCGGGACAGCTCAAGAGACCCAGTACTTC
CASSTGTAQETQYF
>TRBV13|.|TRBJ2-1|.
TGTGCCAGCAGCCTAGAGCAGGGGTTGGGCAATGAGCAGTTCTTC
CASSLEQGLGNEQFF
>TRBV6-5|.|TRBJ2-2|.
TGTGCCAGCTGCAAGTGGCAGGGTCGGACCGGGGAGCTGTTTTTT
CASCKWQGRTGELFF
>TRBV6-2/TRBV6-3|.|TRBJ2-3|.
TGTGCCAGCAGCTTCCAGAAAAATACGCAGTATTTT
CASSFQKNTQYF
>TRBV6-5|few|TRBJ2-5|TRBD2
TGTGCCAGCAGTTCCCAGCGGGAGGGAGGCGAGACCCAGTACTTC
CASSSQREGGETQYF
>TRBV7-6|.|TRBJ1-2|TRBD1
TGTGCCAGCAGCTTGGGACAGGGAACACACTTTAACTATGGCTACACCTTC
CASSLGQGTHFNYGYTF
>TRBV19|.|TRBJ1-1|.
TGTGCCAGTACCCTGGGACAGAACACTGAAGCTTTCTTT
CASTLGQNTEAFF